These 22 T cell receptor beta chains were all obtained from the same sample, sequenced in a study of technical replicates of blood from a handful of donors. Libraries were prepared by immunoSEQ multiplex PCR; TCRdb keeps only in-frame clonotypes and omits some of them. This table has 76,000 or so clones, around 90% appearing once. Sequencing was performed on T cells isolated from PBMCs. All receptors derive from a human donor in good health.

V and J are TRBV5-8 and TRBJ2-2; 10 nucleotides match TRBD2. There are 15 residues in the CDR3. Unmatched junction bases numbered 7, after V lost 7 bases and J lost 4 bases. Germline V gene lookup returns CDR1 SGHTS and CDR2 YDEGEE. The CDR3 sequence: CASAYGTSATGELFF. The CDR3 coding sequence is TGTGCCAGCGCCTACGGGACTAGCGCCACCGGGGAGCTGTTTTTT.

The chain has TRBV2 and TRBJ2-5; D might be TRBD1 (6 bases). Per germline, CDR1 SNHLY and CDR2 FYNNEI. V lost 6 bases, J lost 5 bases, and 16 bases lay in between. This CDR3 spans 14 amino acids. CDR3 protein: CASSYRQVGETQYF. CDR3 DNA sequence: TGTGCCAGCAGCTACCGACAGGTTGGGGAGACCCAGTACTTC.

The rearrangement links TRBV5-1 to TRBJ2-3; D possibly corresponds to TRBD2 (5 bases). The CDR3 is 11 amino acids. Germline assignment: CDR1 SGHRS and CDR2 YFSETQ. V shed 3 bases and J shed 9 bases, with 8 bases lying between them. The chain's CDR3 is CASSYGETQYF. The CDR3 DNA follows: TGCGCCAGCAGCTATGGGGAGACGCAGTATTTT.

This sequence joins TRBV11-1 and TRBJ2-7; 7 bases agree with TRBD1. Trimming at V came to 5 bases and at J to 5 bases, leaving 9 bases not matched to a gene. Germline V gene lookup returns CDR1 SGHAT and CDR2 FQDESV (reference sequence). The CDR3 is made up of 14 amino acids. CDR3 coding DNA: TGTGCCAGCAGCCCGGACAGGCCGGCCGACGAGCAGTACTTC. It specifies CASSPDRPADEQYF.

V and J are TRBV5-1 and TRBJ2-5; 10 nucleotides line up with TRBD2. Germline-derived CDR1 and CDR2 are SGHRS and YFSETQ. There are 19 residues in the CDR3. Trimming removed 0 bases from V and 0 bases from J; junction bases left unmatched: 11. This CDR3 reads CASSLEGYGLAANQETQYF. CDR3 DNA sequence: TGCGCCAGCAGCTTGGAGGGATACGGACTAGCGGCTAACCAAGAGACCCAGTACTTC.

The rearrangement links TRBV2 to TRBJ1-2; 8 bases fit TRBD1. Germline V gene sequence: CDR1 SNHLY, CDR2 FYNNEI. After removal of 4 bases from V and 4 bases from J, the junction contained 5 bases not matched to a gene. This CDR3 has 14 amino acids. The CDR3 protein is CASSAGQGLYGYTF. The DNA of the CDR3 is TGTGCCAGCAGTGCCGGACAGGGCCTCTATGGCTACACCTTC.

The chain employs TRBV29-1 and TRBJ1-2; 8 nucleotides agree with TRBD1. The germline gives CDR1 SQVTM, CDR2 ANQGSEA. This CDR3 comprises 12 residues. J lost 8 bases, V lost 7 bases, and 9 bases had no gene match. The CDR3: CSAARTGGGYTF. In nucleotides, the CDR3 is TGCAGCGCCGCAAGAACAGGGGGAGGCTACACCTTC. Filled out from reference TRBV29-1 and TRBJ1-2, the complete variable domain reads SAVISQKPSRDICQRGTSLTIQCQVDSQVTMMFWYRQQPGQSLTLIATANQGSEATYESGFVIDKFPISRPNLTFSTLTVSNMSPEDSSIYLCSAARTGGGYTFGSGTRLTVV.

The V and J genes are TRBV9 and TRBJ1-1; D is possibly TRBD1 (5 bases). Germline V gives CDR1 SGDLS, CDR2 YYNGEE. The ends were cut back, 3 bases at V and 7 bases at J, with 16 bases in the middle. This CDR3 region has 14 residues. DNA of the CDR3: TGTGCCAGCAGCGCCCAAGACAGACTCTATGAAGCTTTCTTT. Its translation: CASSAQDRLYEAFF.

J is TRBJ2-3 and V is TRBV5-4; D gene ambiguous. CDR1 is SGHNT, CDR2 YYREEE, per germline (reference sequence). Trimming stripped 2 bases from V and 6 bases from J, with 7 bases between. The CDR3 runs 12 residues. CDR3 in DNA: TGTGCCAGCAGCTTCGGAGAGGATACGCAGTATTTT. It is translated as CASSFGEDTQYF.

The rearrangement joins TRBV28 to TRBJ2-1; weak D call: TRBD2 (6 bases). CDR1 is MDHEN, CDR2 SYDVKM, per germline. The CDR3 totals 18 residues. Trimming left V 3 bases short and J 7 bases short, with 25 bases between. This CDR3 reads CASSFNMLDYRGENEQFF. CDR3 DNA: TGTGCCAGCAGTTTTAATATGCTTGACTATCGCGGGGAAAATGAGCAGTTCTTC.

This clone was observed a few times. The chain recombines TRBV6-4 with TRBJ1-3; D not certain. V lost 0 bases, J lost 2 bases, and 8 bases lay in between. Germline CDR1 is MRHNA and CDR2 is SNTAGT. This CDR3 comprises 15 residues. CDR3 DNA: TGTGCCAGCAGTGACTCCACTGATCCTGGAAACACCATATATTTT. Protein product: CASSDSTDPGNTIYF.

The J gene is TRBJ1-1, the V gene TRBV11-3; D may be TRBD1 (5 bases). There are 14 residues in the CDR3. The germline gives CDR1 SGHNT, CDR2 YENEEA. V gave up 4 bases and J gave up 4 bases, with 13 bases separating them. DNA of the CDR3: TGTGCCAGCAGCTCGTCCGGGGGAATCACTGAAGCTTTCTTT. Amino acid sequence: CASSSSGGITEAFF.

V and J are TRBV7-8 and TRBJ1-1; 8 nucleotides agree with TRBD1. The CDR3 is 17 residues long. The trim removed 2 bases at V and 1 base at J, leaving 9 bases unmatched. Germline values: CDR1 SGHVS, CDR2 FQNEAQ. The CDR3 sequence is CASSLQGAPVTNTEAFF. The CDR3 DNA sequence: TGTGCCAGCAGCTTACAGGGGGCGCCTGTGACGAACACTGAAGCTTTCTTT.

This chain links TRBV10-1 with TRBJ2-7, with TRBD1 matching 8 bases. CDR1 and CDR2 from the germline V gene are WNHNN and SYGVQD (reference sequence). V lost 3 bases and J lost 6; bases outside the gene matches: 10. The CDR3 spans 15 residues. CDR3 loop: CASSDPRTGRVEQYF. The CDR3 DNA follows: TGCGCCAGCAGTGATCCCCGGACAGGGCGCGTCGAGCAGTACTTC.

The V gene is TRBV11-3, the J gene TRBJ2-2, with 11 bases aligning to TRBD2. The V and J ends lost 6 bases and 4 bases, in that order; junction bases with no gene match: 7. Germline lookup yields CDR1 SGHNT and CDR2 YENEEA. This CDR3 is built from 16 residues. CDR3 in DNA: TGTGCCAGCAGACGTCTAGCGGGGGGCTCCACCGGGGAGCTGTTTTTT. Translation gives CASRRLAGGSTGELFF.

The chain carries TRBV10-3 and TRBJ1-5, with 8 positions matching TRBD1. This CDR3 has 14 amino acids. V lost 10 bases and J lost 6; bases outside the gene matches: 11. Germline CDR1 reads ENHRY; CDR2 reads SYGVKD. The CDR3 sequence is CATQDRVSFQPQHF. CDR3 coding DNA: TGTGCCACCCAGGACAGGGTATCGTTTCAGCCCCAGCATTTT.

This chain joins TRBV7-2 and TRBJ2-7; 10 bases are shared with TRBD1. This CDR3 is built from 14 residues. Germline CDR1 SGHTA, CDR2 FQGNSA. Germline trimming cut 2 bases from V and 5 bases from J; bases unmatched to any gene: 3. The CDR3 nucleotides read TGTGCCAGCAGCTTATTGGGACAGGGGCACGAGCAGTACTTC. Amino acids: CASSLLGQGHEQYF.

V is TRBV28 and J is TRBJ2-2; 7 nucleotides match TRBD1. The CDR3 extends over 16 amino acids. The trim removed 2 bases at V and 4 bases at J, leaving 7 bases unmatched. The germline V gene encodes CDR1 MDHEN and CDR2 SYDVKM. This CDR3 reads CASSLPDRESTGELFF. The DNA of the CDR3 is TGTGCCAGCAGTTTACCCGACAGGGAGAGCACCGGGGAGCTGTTTTTT.

The V gene is TRBV4-1, the J gene TRBJ1-5, with 8 bases aligning to TRBD1. The CDR3 totals 14 residues. Per germline, CDR1 MGHRA and CDR2 YSYEKL. V was pared by 2 bases and J by 9 bases, with 6 bases of the junction left unmatched. The CDR3 is CASSQWDRIRPQHF. DNA of the CDR3: TGCGCCAGCAGCCAATGGGACAGGATACGGCCCCAGCATTTT.

The V call is TRBV29-1, the J call TRBJ1-1, with D possibly TRBD1 on 6 matching bases. The CDR3 is made up of 12 amino acids. The germline CDR1 and CDR2 sequences are SQVTM and ANQGSEA. V gave up 6 bases and J gave up 4 bases, with 12 bases separating them. The CDR3 loop reads CSVARGGTEAFF. The CDR3 DNA follows: TGCAGCGTCGCCAGGGGTGGCACTGAAGCTTTCTTT.

The gene calls are TRBV15 and TRBJ2-2; weak D call: TRBD1 (5 bases). The CDR3 spans 16 residues. The V gene lost 0 bases and the J gene lost 0 bases, with 8 bases spanning the gap. CDR1 is LNHNV and CDR2 is YYDKDF in the germline V gene (reference sequence). The CDR3 loop is CATSREGPPNTGELFF. As DNA, the CDR3 is TGTGCCACCAGCAGAGAGGGGCCTCCGAACACCGGGGAGCTGTTTTTT.

The rearrangement links TRBV29-1 to TRBJ1-2; 7 nucleotides line up with TRBD1. CDR1 and CDR2 from the germline V gene are SQVTM and ANQGSEA. The CDR3 extends over 15 amino acids. Trimming at V came to 4 bases and at J to 2 bases, leaving 10 bases not matched to a gene. As DNA, the CDR3 is TGCAGCGTTGTCCATTACAGGGGAAGGAACTATGGCTACACCTTC. As protein: CSVVHYRGRNYGYTF.